The 14 T cell receptor beta chains listed next were all sequenced from one sample in a study of neoadjuvant nivolumab and ipilimumab in lung cancer. Sequencing used immunoSEQ multiplex PCR; TCRdb keeps in-frame clones, though not all of them. The data show 7,000 to 9,500 clones, over 70% seen once. The specimen was tumor tissue, collected after neoadjuvant nivolumab, alone or with ipilimumab, at or shortly before surgery. The receptors come from an adult with non-small cell lung cancer.

In this sample, this clone turned up a few times. CDR3 sequence (DNA): TGTGCCTGGAGACAGGGTCCTGGAAACACCATATATTTT. It is translated as CAWRQGPGNTIYF. The J gene is TRBJ1-3, the V gene TRBV30, with D perhaps TRBD1 (6 bases). The CDR3 is made up of 13 amino acids. V gave up 3 bases and J gave up 2 bases, with 8 bases separating them. CDR1 and CDR2 from the germline V gene are GTSNPN and SVGIG (reference sequence).

The chain recombines TRBV20-1 with TRBJ1-1, with D possibly matching TRBD1 (5 bases). Germline lookup yields CDR1 DFQATT and CDR2 SNEGSKA (reference sequence). Trimming stripped 5 bases from V and 2 bases from J, with 6 bases between. This CDR3 comprises 11 residues. CDR3 protein: CSAWDNTEAFF. CDR3 DNA sequence: TGCAGTGCTTGGGACAACACTGAAGCTTTCTTT.

The chain couples TRBV5-1 to TRBJ1-2; TRBD1 agrees at 7 bases. Germline V gene data show CDR1 as SGHRS and CDR2 as YFSETQ. Trimming at V came to 7 bases and at J to 7 bases, leaving 16 bases not matched to a gene. The CDR3 is 15 amino acids. The CDR3 coding sequence is TGCGCCAGCCGCAACTCGATCGACAGGGTTAGTGGCTACACCTTC. Translating gives CASRNSIDRVSGYTF.

The chain links TRBV30 to TRBJ1-1; 8 nucleotides agree with TRBD1. The CDR3 contains 12 residues. V trimming: 5 bases; J trimming: 4 bases; junction bases outside the gene matches: 3. Looked up from germline, CDR1 is GTSNPN and CDR2 is SVGIG (reference sequence). The CDR3 nucleotides are TGTGCCTGGCAAACAGGGGGCACTGAAGCTTTCTTT. The encoded protein is CAWQTGGTEAFF.

The rearrangement uses TRBV5-1 and TRBJ2-1; D may match TRBD1 or TRBD2 (5 bases each). Germline V gives CDR1 SGHRS, CDR2 YFSETQ. This CDR3 contains 12 residues. Trimming took 3 bases from V and 6 from J, leaving 7 bases between them. DNA for the CDR3: TGCGCCAGCAGCTGGGACGTCAATGAGCAGTTCTTC. It is translated as CASSWDVNEQFF.

J is TRBJ2-2 and V is TRBV5-1, with D tentatively TRBD2 (6 bases). CDR3 length: 17 amino acids. Germline CDR1 and CDR2: SGHRS and YFSETQ. The V and J ends lost 4 bases and 2 bases respectively, with 18 bases between them. CDR3 loop: CASSPQPGGVNTGELFF. The CDR3, as DNA: TGCGCCAGCAGCCCCCAGCCCGGCGGGGTAAACACCGGGGAGCTGTTTTTT.

This clone was observed a handful of times. Within the sample, other DNA sequences also encode this same CDR3. The CDR3 bases are TGTGCCAGCAGCCCTGGACCTAACTACGAGCAGTACTTC. It is translated as CASSPGPNYEQYF. V is TRBV7-6 and J is TRBJ2-7; D gene uncertain. V shed 5 bases and J shed 3 bases, with 11 bases lying between them. Germline V lookup: CDR1 SGHVS, CDR2 FNYEAQ. The CDR3 has 13 amino acids. The entire variable domain, with the rest obtained from reference TRBV7-6 and TRBJ2-7, is as follows: GAGVSQSPRYKVTKRGQDVALRCDPISGHVSLYWYRQALGQGPEFLTYFNYEAQQDKSGLPNDRFSAERPEGSISTLTIQRTEQRDSAMYRCASSPGPNYEQYFGPGTRLTVT.

The chain carries TRBV29-1 and TRBJ1-2; no reliable D call. Germline-derived CDR1 and CDR2 are SQVTM and ANQGSEA. With 2 bases removed from V and 2 bases from J, the gap between germline ends came to 3 bases. The length of the CDR3 is 11 residues. This CDR3 is CSVEQNYGYTF. CDR3 bases: TGCAGCGTTGAACAAAACTATGGCTACACCTTC. The full variable domain, with the rest looked up from reference TRBV29-1 and TRBJ1-2, is SAVISQKPSRDICQRGTSLTIQCQVDSQVTMMFWYRQQPGQSLTLIATANQGSEATYESGFVIDKFPISRPNLTFSTLTVSNMSPEDSSIYLCSVEQNYGYTFGSGTRLTVV.

This chain connects TRBV29-1 to TRBJ2-7; 7 positions match TRBD1. The CDR3 sequence is 16 residues long. Per the germline V gene, CDR1 is SQVTM and CDR2 is ANQGSEA. V lost 7 bases to trimming and J lost 0 bases; unmatched junction nucleotides: 15. The DNA of the CDR3 is TGCAGCGCCGGGGACAGAGTCGACTCAGCCTCCTACGAGCAGTACTTC. Its protein is CSAGDRVDSASYEQYF.

This clone is a singleton in its sample. J is TRBJ1-4 and V is TRBV5-1; D is unclear. This CDR3 comprises 14 residues. The germline V and J ends were trimmed by 7 bases and 2 bases, with 12 bases remaining between them. Germline V gene data show CDR1 as SGHRS and CDR2 as YFSETQ. CDR3 amino acids: CASGGGNTNEKLFF. The DNA for the CDR3 is TGCGCCAGCGGAGGTGGCAACACTAATGAAAAACTGTTTTTT. The full variable domain, rest sourced from reference TRBV5-1 and TRBJ1-4, is KAGVTQTPRYLIKTRGQQVTLSCSPISGHRSVSWYQQTPGQGLQFLFEYFSETQRNKGNFPGRFSGRQFSNSRSEMNVSTLELGDSALYLCASGGGNTNEKLFFGSGTQLSVL.

V and J are TRBV6-6 and TRBJ1-2, with D maybe TRBD1 (6 bases). The CDR3 has 14 amino acids. Trimming removed 5 bases from V and 8 bases from J, with 18 bases in between. The germline CDR1 and CDR2 sequences are MNHNY and SVGAGI (reference sequence). The CDR3: CASSDYRDSIGYTF. CDR3 bases: TGTGCCAGCAGTGACTACAGGGACTCGATCGGCTACACCTTC.

CDR3 in DNA: TGTGCCAGCAGCCGGTGGACTAGCGGGGGGGTAGTTGACACAGATACGCAGTATTTT. Translation: CASSRWTSGGVVDTDTQYF. V usage is TRBV7-9 and J usage is TRBJ2-3; TRBD2 aligns across 15 bases. CDR1 and CDR2 (germline): SEHNR, FQNEAQ (reference sequence). V was pared by 5 bases and J by 2 bases, with 11 bases of the junction left unmatched. The CDR3 has 19 residues.

The chain carries TRBV5-4 and TRBJ2-5; 8 nucleotides match TRBD1. J gave up 2 bases and V 3 bases, and 3 bases lay outside the gene matches. Germline V CDR1 and CDR2: SGHNT, YYREEE (reference sequence). The CDR3 totals 14 residues. The CDR3 region is CASSSGGGQETQYF. The CDR3 nucleotides are TGTGCCAGCAGCTCAGGGGGCGGGCAAGAGACCCAGTACTTC. The variable domain in full, with the rest retrieved from reference TRBV5-4 and TRBJ2-5, is ETGVTQSPTHLIKTRGQQVTLRCSSQSGHNTVSWYQQALGQGPQFIFQYYREEENGRGNFPPRFSGLQFPNYSSELNVNALELDDSALYLCASSSGGGQETQYFGPGTRLLVL.

The gene calls are TRBV5-1 and TRBJ1-2; 7 nucleotides align to TRBD1. V shed 4 bases and J 8 bases; nucleotides not matched to a gene: 11. This CDR3 region has 14 residues. In germline, CDR1 is SGHRS, CDR2 YFSETQ. In DNA form, the CDR3 reads TGCGCCAGCAGCAGAGTCGGACAGGACGGGGGCTACACCTTC. Protein sequence: CASSRVGQDGGYTF.